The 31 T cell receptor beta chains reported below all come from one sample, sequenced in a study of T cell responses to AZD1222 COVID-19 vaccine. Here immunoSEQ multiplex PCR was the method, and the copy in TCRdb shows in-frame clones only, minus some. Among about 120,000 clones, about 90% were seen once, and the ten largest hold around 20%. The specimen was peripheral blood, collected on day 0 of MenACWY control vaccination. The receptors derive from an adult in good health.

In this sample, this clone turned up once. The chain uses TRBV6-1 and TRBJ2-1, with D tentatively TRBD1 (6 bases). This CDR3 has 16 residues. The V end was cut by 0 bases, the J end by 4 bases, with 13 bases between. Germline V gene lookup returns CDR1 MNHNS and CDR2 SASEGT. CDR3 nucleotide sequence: TGTGCCAGCAGTGAAGCGGCTGGACAGATTTACAATGAGCAGTTCTTC. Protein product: CASSEAAGQIYNEQFF.

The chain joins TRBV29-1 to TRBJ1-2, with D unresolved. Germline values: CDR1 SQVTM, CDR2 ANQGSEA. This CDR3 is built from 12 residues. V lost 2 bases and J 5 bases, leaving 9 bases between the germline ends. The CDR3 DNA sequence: TGCAGCGTTGAACTGGGGATTTATGGCTACACCTTC. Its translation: CSVELGIYGYTF.

The CDR3 here is CASLPGQGPIYEQYF. CDR3 nucleotide sequence: TGTGCCAGCTTACCGGGACAGGGGCCGATTTACGAGCAGTACTTC. V gene TRBV6-5 combines with J gene TRBJ2-7, with TRBD1 matching 10 bases. The CDR3 contains 15 residues. From germline, CDR1 is MNHEY and CDR2 SVGAGI. V dropped 8 bases and J dropped 4; count of bases not matched to a gene: 11.

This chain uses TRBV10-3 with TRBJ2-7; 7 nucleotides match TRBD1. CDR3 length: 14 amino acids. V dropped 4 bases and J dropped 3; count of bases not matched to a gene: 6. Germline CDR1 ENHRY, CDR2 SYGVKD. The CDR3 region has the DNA TGTGCCATCAGTGGGGACAGAGAAGTCTACGAGCAGTACTTC. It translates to CAISGDREVYEQYF.

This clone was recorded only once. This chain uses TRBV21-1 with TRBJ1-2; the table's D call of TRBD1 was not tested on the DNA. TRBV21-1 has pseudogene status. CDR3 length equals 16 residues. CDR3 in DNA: TGTGCCAGCAGCGGCAGGGGCGAGTTCAAAATCTATGGCTACACCTTC. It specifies CASSGRGEFKIYGYTF.

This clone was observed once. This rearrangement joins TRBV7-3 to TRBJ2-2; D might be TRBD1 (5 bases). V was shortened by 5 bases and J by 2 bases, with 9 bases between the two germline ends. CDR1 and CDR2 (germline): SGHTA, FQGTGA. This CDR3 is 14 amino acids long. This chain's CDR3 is CASSLDSNTGELFF. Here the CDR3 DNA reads TGTGCCAGCAGCCTAGACAGTAACACCGGGGAGCTGTTTTTT.

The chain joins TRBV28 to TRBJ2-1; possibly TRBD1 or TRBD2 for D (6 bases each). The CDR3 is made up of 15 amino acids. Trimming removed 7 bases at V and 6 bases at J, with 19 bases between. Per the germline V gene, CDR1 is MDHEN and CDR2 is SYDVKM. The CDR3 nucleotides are TGTGCCAGCAAGGGGGGCCCAGGAGGGAGCAATGAGCAGTTCTTC. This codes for CASKGGPGGSNEQFF.

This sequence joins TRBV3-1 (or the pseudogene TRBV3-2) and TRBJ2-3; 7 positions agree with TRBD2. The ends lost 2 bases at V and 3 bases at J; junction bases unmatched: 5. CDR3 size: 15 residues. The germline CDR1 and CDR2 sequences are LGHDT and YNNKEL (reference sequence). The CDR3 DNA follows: TGTGCCAGCAGCCAAAATGGGGGAGGGACAGATACGCAGTATTTT. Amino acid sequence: CASSQNGGGTDTQYF.

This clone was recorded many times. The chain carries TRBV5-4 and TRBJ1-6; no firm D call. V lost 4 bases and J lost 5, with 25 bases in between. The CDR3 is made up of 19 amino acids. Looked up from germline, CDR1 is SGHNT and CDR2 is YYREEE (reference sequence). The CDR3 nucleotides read TGTGCCAGCAGCCAAATACCCACGAGAACCTTTCTCAATAATTCACCCCTCCACTTT. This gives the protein CASSQIPTRTFLNNSPLHF.

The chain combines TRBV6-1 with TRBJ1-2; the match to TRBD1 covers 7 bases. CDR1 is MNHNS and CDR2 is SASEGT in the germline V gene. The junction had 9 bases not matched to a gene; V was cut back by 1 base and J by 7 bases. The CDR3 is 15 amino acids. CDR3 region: CASSEGRGRRSGYTF. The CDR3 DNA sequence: TGTGCCAGCAGTGAAGGGAGGGGGCGCAGAAGTGGCTACACCTTC.

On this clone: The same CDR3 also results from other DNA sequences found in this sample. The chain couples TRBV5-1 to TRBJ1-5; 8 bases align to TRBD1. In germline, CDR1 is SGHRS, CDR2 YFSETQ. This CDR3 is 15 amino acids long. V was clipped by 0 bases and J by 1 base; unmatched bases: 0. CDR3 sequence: CASSLAGGSNQPQHF. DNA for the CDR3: TGCGCCAGCAGCTTGGCAGGGGGCAGCAATCAGCCCCAGCATTTT.

The CDR3 region is CASSLGSRNTEAFF. The CDR3 DNA reads TGTGCCAGCAGTTTGGGTAGTAGAAACACTGAAGCTTTCTTT. This chain connects TRBV28 to TRBJ1-1; D is ambiguous. Trimming left V 3 bases short and J 2 bases short, with 10 bases between. This CDR3 has 14 amino acids. Germline V CDR1 and CDR2: MDHEN, SYDVKM.

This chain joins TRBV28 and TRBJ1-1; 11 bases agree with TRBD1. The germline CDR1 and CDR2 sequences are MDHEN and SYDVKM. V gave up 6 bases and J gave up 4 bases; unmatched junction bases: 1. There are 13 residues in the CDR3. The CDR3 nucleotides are TGTGCCAGCAGGGACAGGGGGCGCACTGAAGCTTTCTTT. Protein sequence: CASRDRGRTEAFF.

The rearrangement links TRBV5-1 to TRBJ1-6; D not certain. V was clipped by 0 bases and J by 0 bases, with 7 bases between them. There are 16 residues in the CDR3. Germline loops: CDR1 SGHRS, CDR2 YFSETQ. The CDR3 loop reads CASSLGFSSYNSPLHF. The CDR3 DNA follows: TGCGCCAGCAGCTTGGGATTCAGCTCCTATAATTCACCCCTCCACTTT.

In nucleotides, the CDR3 is TGTGCCAGCAGTACACTATTGGGTCGAACAAGCTCCTACGAGCAGTACTTC. It specifies CASSTLLGRTSSYEQYF. J is TRBJ2-7 and V is TRBV27; D is unresolved. Germline lookup yields CDR1 MNHEY and CDR2 SMNVEV (reference sequence). The CDR3 runs to 17 residues. V was cut by 5 bases and J by 0 bases, with 20 bases left in between.

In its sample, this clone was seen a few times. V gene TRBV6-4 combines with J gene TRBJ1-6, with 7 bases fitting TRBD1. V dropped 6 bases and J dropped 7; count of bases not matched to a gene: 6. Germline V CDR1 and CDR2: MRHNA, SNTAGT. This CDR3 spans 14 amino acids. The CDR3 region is CASSAGTENSPLHF. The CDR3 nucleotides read TGTGCCAGCAGCGCCGGGACAGAAAATTCACCCCTCCACTTT.

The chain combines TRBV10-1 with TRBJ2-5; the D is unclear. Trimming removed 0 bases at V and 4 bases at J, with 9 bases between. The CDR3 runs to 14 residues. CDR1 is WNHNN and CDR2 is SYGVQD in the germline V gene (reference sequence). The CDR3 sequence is CASSESGTGETQYF. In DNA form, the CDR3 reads TGCGCCAGCAGTGAGTCTGGAACGGGAGAGACCCAGTACTTC.

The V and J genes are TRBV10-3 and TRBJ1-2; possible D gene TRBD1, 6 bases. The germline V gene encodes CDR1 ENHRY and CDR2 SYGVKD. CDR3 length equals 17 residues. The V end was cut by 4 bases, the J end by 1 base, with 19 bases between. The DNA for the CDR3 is TGTGCCATCAGTGGGAACTACACAGGGCCAATTAACTATGGCTACACCTTC. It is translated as CAISGNYTGPINYGYTF.

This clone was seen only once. DNA for the CDR3: TGTGCCAGCAGCCGGGGACAGGAGGACACCGGGGAGCTGTTTTTT. It is translated as CASSRGQEDTGELFF. This chain connects TRBV7-9 to TRBJ2-2; 8 nucleotides align to TRBD1. Trimming removed 5 bases from V and 3 bases from J; junction bases left unmatched: 5. Germline CDR1 is SEHNR and CDR2 is FQNEAQ (reference sequence). The CDR3 contains 15 residues.

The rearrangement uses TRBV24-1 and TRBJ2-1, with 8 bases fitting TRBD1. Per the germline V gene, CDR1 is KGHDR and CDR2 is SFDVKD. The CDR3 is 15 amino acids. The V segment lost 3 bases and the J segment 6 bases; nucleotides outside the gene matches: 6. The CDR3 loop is CATSDVGTGSNEQFF. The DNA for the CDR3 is TGTGCCACCAGTGATGTGGGGACAGGAAGCAATGAGCAGTTCTTC.

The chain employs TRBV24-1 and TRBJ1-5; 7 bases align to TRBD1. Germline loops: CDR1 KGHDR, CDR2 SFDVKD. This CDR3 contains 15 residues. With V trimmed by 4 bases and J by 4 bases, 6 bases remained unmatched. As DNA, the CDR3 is TGTGCCACCAGTGACCCGGACAGGCCGAATCAGCCCCAGCATTTT. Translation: CATSDPDRPNQPQHF.

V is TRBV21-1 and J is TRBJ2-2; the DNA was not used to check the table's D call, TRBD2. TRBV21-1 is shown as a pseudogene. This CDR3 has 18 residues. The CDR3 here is CASTEGGRGSEGTGELFF. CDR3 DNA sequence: TGTGCCAGCACCGAAGGAGGTCGGGGGAGCGAAGGAACCGGGGAGCTGTTTTTT.

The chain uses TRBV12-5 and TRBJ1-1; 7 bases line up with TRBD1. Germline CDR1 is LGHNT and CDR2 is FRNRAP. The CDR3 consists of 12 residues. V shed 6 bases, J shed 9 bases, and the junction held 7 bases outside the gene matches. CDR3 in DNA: TGTGCTAGTGGGCCGCCAGGGGGTCAAGCTTTCTTT. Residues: CASGPPGGQAFF.

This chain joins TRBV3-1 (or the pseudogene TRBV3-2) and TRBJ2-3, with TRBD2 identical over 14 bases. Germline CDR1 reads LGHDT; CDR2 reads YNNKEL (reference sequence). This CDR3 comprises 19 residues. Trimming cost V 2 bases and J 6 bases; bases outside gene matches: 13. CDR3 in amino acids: CASSQTGTSGRAMMDTQYF. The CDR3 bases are TGTGCCAGCAGCCAAACCGGGACTAGCGGGAGAGCGATGATGGATACGCAGTATTTT.

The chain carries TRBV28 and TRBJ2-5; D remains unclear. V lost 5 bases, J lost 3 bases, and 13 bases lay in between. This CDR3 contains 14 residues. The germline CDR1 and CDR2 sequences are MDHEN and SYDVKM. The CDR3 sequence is CASSHYGSKETQYF. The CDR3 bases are TGTGCCAGCAGTCACTACGGTTCGAAAGAGACCCAGTACTTC. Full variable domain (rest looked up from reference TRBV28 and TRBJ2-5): DVKVTQSSRYLVKRTGEKVFLECVQDMDHENMFWYRQDPGLGLRLIYFSYDVKMKEKGDIPEGYSVSREKKERFSLILESASTNQTSMYLCASSHYGSKETQYFGPGTRLLVL.

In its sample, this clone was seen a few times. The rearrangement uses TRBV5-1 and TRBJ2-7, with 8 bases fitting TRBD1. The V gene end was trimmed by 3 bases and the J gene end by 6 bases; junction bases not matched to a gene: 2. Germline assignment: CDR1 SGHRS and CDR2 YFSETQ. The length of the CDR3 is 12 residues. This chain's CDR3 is CASSWTGSEQYF. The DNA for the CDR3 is TGCGCCAGCAGCTGGACAGGGAGCGAGCAGTACTTC.

CDR3 sequence (DNA): TGCGCCAGCAGCCAAGATCTAGGGGGGAGGCGTATAGATACGCAGTATTTT. It is translated as CASSQDLGGRRIDTQYF. The chain couples TRBV4-1 to TRBJ2-3, with D perhaps given as TRBD1 or TRBD2 (6 bases each). Per the germline V gene, CDR1 is MGHRA and CDR2 is YSYEKL. V was cut by 0 bases and J by 5 bases, with 18 bases left in between. This CDR3 contains 17 residues.

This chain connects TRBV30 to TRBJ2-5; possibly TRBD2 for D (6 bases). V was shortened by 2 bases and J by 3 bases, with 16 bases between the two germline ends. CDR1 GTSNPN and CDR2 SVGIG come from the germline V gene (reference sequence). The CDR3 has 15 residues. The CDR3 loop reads CAWSIYVGLEETQYF. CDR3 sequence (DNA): TGTGCCTGGAGTATCTATGTGGGACTCGAAGAGACCCAGTACTTC.

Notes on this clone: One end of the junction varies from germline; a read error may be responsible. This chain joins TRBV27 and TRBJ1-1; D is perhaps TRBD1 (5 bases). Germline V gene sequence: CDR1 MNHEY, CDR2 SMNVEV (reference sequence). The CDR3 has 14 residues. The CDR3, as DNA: TGTGCCAGCCGTTTTCTCAGGGCCGGCACTGAAGCTTTCTTT. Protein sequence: CASRFLRAGTEAFF.

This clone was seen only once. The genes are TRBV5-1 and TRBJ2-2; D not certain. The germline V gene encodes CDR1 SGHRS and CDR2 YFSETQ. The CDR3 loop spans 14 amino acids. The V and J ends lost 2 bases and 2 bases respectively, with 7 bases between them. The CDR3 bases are TGCGCCAGCAGCTTAAGCGTCAACACCGGGGAGCTGTTTTTT. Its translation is CASSLSVNTGELFF.

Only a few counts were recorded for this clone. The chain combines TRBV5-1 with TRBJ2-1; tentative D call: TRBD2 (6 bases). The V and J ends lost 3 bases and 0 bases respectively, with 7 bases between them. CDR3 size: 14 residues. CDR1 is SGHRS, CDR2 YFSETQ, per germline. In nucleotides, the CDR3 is TGCGCCAGCAGCTCCGGGAGCTCCTACAATGAGCAGTTCTTC. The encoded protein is CASSSGSSYNEQFF.